The source of this TCR beta chain is a study of PD-1 blockade in classical Hodgkin lymphoma. In every patient, relapse followed autologous stem cell transplantation, while exposure to brentuximab vedotin differed. The study, taken as a whole, reports: Compared with healthy donors, newly diagnosed patients reportedly showed lower baseline TCR diversity. Initiation of nivolumab under 1 year after ASCT led to exclusion of patients.

Of note for this clone: The antigen is undetermined.

V shed 6 bases and J 0 bases; nucleotides not matched to a gene: 2. The CDR3 has 15 amino acids. CDR1 is MDHEN, CDR2 SYDVKM, per germline. Some clones are missing from TCRdb's copy, which holds only in-frame ones; the method was immunoSEQ multiplex PCR. The sample includes about 110,000 clones, roughly nine tenths seen only once; the top ten take less than 20%. V is TRBV28 and J is TRBJ1-6, with 7 bases that match TRBD1. The input for sequencing was peripheral blood mononuclear cells (PBMCs), taken before the second cycle of nivolumab. The TCR comes from a human donor with classical Hodgkin lymphoma. The CDR3 reads CASRPGGSYNSPLHF. Here the CDR3 DNA reads TGTGCCAGCAGACCAGGGGGCTCCTATAATTCACCCCTCCACTTT.